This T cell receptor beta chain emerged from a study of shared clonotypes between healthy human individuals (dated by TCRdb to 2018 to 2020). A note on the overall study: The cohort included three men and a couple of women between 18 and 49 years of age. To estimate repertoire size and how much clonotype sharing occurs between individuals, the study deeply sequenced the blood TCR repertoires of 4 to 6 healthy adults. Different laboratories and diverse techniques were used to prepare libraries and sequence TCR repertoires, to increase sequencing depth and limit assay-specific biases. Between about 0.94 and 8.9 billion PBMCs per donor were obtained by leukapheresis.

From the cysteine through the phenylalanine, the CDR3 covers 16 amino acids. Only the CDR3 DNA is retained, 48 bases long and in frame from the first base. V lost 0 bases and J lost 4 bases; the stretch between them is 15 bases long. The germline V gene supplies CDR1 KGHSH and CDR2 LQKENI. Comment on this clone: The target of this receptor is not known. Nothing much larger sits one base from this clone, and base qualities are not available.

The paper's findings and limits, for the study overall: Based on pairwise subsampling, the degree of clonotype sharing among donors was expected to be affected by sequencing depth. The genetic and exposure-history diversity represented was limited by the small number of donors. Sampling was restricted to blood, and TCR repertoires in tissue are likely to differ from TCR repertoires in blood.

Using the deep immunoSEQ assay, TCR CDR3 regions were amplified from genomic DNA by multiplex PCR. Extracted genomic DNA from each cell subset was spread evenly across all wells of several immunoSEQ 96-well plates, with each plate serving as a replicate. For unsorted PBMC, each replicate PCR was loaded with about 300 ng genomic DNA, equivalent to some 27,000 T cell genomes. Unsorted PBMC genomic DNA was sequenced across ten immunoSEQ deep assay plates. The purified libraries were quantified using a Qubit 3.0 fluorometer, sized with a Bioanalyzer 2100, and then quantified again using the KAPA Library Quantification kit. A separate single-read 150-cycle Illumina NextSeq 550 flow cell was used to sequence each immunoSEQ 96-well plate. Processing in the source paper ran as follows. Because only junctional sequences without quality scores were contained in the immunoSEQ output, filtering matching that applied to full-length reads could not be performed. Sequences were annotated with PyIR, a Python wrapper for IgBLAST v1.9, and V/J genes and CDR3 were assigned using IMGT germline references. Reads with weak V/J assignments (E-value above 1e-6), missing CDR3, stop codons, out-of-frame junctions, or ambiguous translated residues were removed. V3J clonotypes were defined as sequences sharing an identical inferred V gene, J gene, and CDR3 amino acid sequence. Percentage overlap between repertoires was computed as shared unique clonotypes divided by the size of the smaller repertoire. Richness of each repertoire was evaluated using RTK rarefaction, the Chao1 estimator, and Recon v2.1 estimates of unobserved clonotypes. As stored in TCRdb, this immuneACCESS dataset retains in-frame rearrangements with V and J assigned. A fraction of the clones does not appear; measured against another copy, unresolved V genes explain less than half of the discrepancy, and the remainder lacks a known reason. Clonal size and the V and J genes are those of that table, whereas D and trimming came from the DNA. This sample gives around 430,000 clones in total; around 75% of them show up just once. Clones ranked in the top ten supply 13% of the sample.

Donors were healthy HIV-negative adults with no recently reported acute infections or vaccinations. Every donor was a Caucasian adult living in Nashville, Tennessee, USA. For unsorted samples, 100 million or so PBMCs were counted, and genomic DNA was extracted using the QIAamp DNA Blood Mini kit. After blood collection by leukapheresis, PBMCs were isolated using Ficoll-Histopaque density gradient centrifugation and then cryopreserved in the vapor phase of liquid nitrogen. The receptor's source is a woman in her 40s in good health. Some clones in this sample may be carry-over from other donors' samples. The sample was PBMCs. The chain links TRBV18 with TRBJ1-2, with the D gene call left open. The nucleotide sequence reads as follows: TGTGCCAGCTCACCACCGGGCGGCCCCTCAGTCTATGGCTACACCTTC. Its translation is CASSPPGGPSVYGYTF.